This T cell receptor beta chain comes out of a study of shared clonotypes between healthy human individuals. Study background: The donor group consisted of two women and a few men, aged 18 to 49.

Concerning this clone itself: What it binds is not known.

Authors' processing steps: Sequence data from immunoSEQ were junction-only and lacked quality scores; consequently, filtering differed. TCRdb's copy holds only in-frame clones and misses some; the assay was immunoSEQ multiplex PCR. V and J calls and clone size are those listed in that table; D and trimming were worked out from the DNA. The sample shows around 1.9 million clones, around 93% of them seen only once. General observations from the study: Generally, naive subsets came out with larger estimated richness than memory subsets.

Naivety among CD8 cells was defined by CD45RO negativity and positive CCR7 selection, thereby excluding terminally differentiated effector memory CD45RA+ cells. The sequenced sample was naive CD8+ T cells from PBMCs. The sequence derives from a man between 18 and 29 years old in good health. Some clones in this sample may be carry-over from other donors' samples.

In DNA, the CDR3 is TGTGCCAGCAGCTTATCCGGGCCCCTCACCGGGGAGCTGTTTTTT. This codes for CASSLSGPLTGELFF. The genes are TRBV11-2 and TRBJ2-2; no reliable D call. The CDR3 consists of 15 residues. Germline V gene lookup returns CDR1 SGHAT and CDR2 FQNNGV. V was shortened by 2 bases and J by 4 bases, with 11 bases between the two germline ends.